Presented here are 28 T cell receptor beta chains from one specimen sequenced in a study of T cell changes during pregnancy in multiple sclerosis. Clones were read by immunoSEQ multiplex PCR, and TCRdb kept only the in-frame ones, dropping some. The repertoire includes tens of thousands of clones, roughly nine tenths of them detected once, and approximately 0.21% sits in the top ten. The sequencing here drew on CD4+ T cells from peripheral blood mononuclear cells, taken in the second trimester of pregnancy. These receptors were collected from a female donor with multiple sclerosis, enrolled in a pregnancy study.

V gene TRBV5-1 combines with J gene TRBJ2-7; 9 bases align to TRBD1. Per germline, CDR1 SGHRS and CDR2 YFSETQ. Germline trimming cut 1 base from V and 4 bases from J; bases unmatched to any gene: 6. The CDR3 contains 15 residues. CDR3 DNA: TGCGCCAGCAGCTTGTTAGGGACAGGGCAGTACGAGCAGTACTTC. Translating gives CASSLLGTGQYEQYF. Full variable domain (outside the CDR3, taken from reference TRBV5-1 and TRBJ2-7): KAGVTQTPRYLIKTRGQQVTLSCSPISGHRSVSWYQQTPGQGLQFLFEYFSETQRNKGNFPGRFSGRQFSNSRSEMNVSTLELGDSALYLCASSLLGTGQYEQYFGPGTRLTVT.

The chain joins TRBV5-4 to TRBJ1-2; no reliable D call. CDR1 SGHNT and CDR2 YYREEE come from the germline V gene (reference sequence). V dropped 4 bases and J dropped 0 bases, with 13 bases sitting between them. The CDR3 sequence is 15 residues long. The CDR3 nucleotides are TGTGCCAGCAGCCTGGCGGTTGATGCTAACTATGGCTACACCTTC. As protein: CASSLAVDANYGYTF.

The chain combines TRBV6-4 with TRBJ1-1, with 7 bases identical to TRBD1. With V trimmed by 0 bases and J by 5 bases, 0 bases remained unmatched. This CDR3 contains 13 residues. Germline assignment: CDR1 MRHNA and CDR2 SNTAGT. Here the CDR3 reads CASSDSQGTEAFF. The CDR3, as DNA: TGTGCCAGCAGTGACTCACAGGGGACTGAAGCTTTCTTT.

This clone was seen just once. This sequence joins TRBV7-2 and TRBJ2-5; D gene uncertain. CDR3 length equals 15 residues. Germline V gene lookup returns CDR1 SGHTA and CDR2 FQGNSA. Trimming shortened V by 5 bases and J by 3 bases, and 16 bases separated the two germline ends. CDR3 residues: CASSKRSGFEETQYF. In DNA form, the CDR3 reads TGTGCCAGCAGCAAAAGATCCGGTTTTGAAGAGACCCAGTACTTC.

The chain combines TRBV7-9 with TRBJ1-2; 10 nucleotides match TRBD1. Losses at the gene ends were 5 bases for V and 5 bases for J; bases not matched to a gene: 8. The CDR3 spans 15 residues. Germline CDR1 and CDR2: SEHNR and FQNEAQ (reference sequence). CDR3 bases: TGTGCCAGCAGCGTCGACAGGGGGCGATGGTATGGCTACACCTTC. Its protein is CASSVDRGRWYGYTF.

This chain joins TRBV5-1 and TRBJ1-5; D is unclear. Between the trimmed V and J ends, which lost 0 bases and 4 bases, there was a span of 11 bases. Germline CDR1 is SGHRS and CDR2 is YFSETQ. The CDR3 loop spans 15 amino acids. The CDR3 DNA reads TGCGCCAGCAGCTTGGATCTAGGTCCGAATCAGCCCCAGCATTTT. Protein product: CASSLDLGPNQPQHF. The full variable domain, its missing parts supplied by reference TRBV5-1 and TRBJ1-5, is KAGVTQTPRYLIKTRGQQVTLSCSPISGHRSVSWYQQTPGQGLQFLFEYFSETQRNKGNFPGRFSGRQFSNSRSEMNVSTLELGDSALYLCASSLDLGPNQPQHFGDGTRLSIL.

The CDR3 coding sequence is TGTGCCTCGACCGGGACAAACTATGGCTACACCTTC. As protein: CASTGTNYGYTF. The genes are TRBV6-5 and TRBJ1-2, with TRBD1 as a possible D gene (6 bases). The germline gives CDR1 MNHEY, CDR2 SVGAGI. V was trimmed by 11 bases and J by 2 bases, leaving 12 bases between them. The CDR3 extends over 12 amino acids.

The CDR3 region has the DNA TGTGCCTGGAGTGTGGCGAGACAGAGAAATTCACCCCTCCACTTT. It encodes CAWSVARQRNSPLHF. This chain links TRBV30 with TRBJ1-6; TRBD1 might be the D (5 bases). The V and J ends lost 0 bases and 7 bases respectively, with 13 bases between them. This CDR3 is 15 amino acids long. Germline-derived CDR1 and CDR2 are GTSNPN and SVGIG (reference sequence).

This chain connects TRBV9 to TRBJ1-3; D is unresolved. Looked up from germline, CDR1 is SGDLS and CDR2 is YYNGEE. CDR3 size: 14 residues. V lost 4 bases to trimming and J lost 0 bases, with 8 bases between them. The CDR3 here is CASSSRYSGNTIYF. The CDR3 region has the DNA TGTGCCAGCAGCTCCCGTTACTCTGGAAACACCATATATTTT. Full variable domain (remainder filled in from reference TRBV9 and TRBJ1-3): DSGVTQTPKHLITATGQRVTLRCSPRSGDLSVYWYQQSLDQGLQFLIQYYNGEERAKGNILERFSAQQFPDLHSELNLSSLELGDSALYFCASSSRYSGNTIYFGEGSWLTVV.

This chain uses TRBV18 with TRBJ2-7, with 7 bases fitting TRBD1. Germline values: CDR1 KGHSH, CDR2 LQKENI. This CDR3 comprises 14 residues. J gave up 2 bases and V 3 bases, and 4 bases lay outside the gene matches. This CDR3 is CASSPGTVTYEQYF. CDR3 sequence (DNA): TGTGCCAGCTCACCCGGGACAGTCACCTACGAGCAGTACTTC.

The rearrangement links TRBV5-5 to TRBJ1-2; 7 positions agree with TRBD1. The V gene end was trimmed by 1 base and the J gene end by 3 bases; junction bases not matched to a gene: 0. Germline V gene data show CDR1 as SGHKS and CDR2 as YYEKEE (reference sequence). This CDR3 contains 13 residues. The DNA of the CDR3 is TGTGCCAGCAGCTTGACAGGGGACTATGGCTACACCTTC. Protein product: CASSLTGDYGYTF.

The V and J genes are TRBV27 and TRBJ2-5; D may be TRBD2 (6 bases). This CDR3 contains 14 residues. V was cut by 3 bases and J by 5 bases, with 13 bases left in between. The germline V gene encodes CDR1 MNHEY and CDR2 SMNVEV (reference sequence). The CDR3 nucleotides read TGTGCCAGCAGTTTGGAGGGAAGGATGGAGACCCAGTACTTC. This gives the protein CASSLEGRMETQYF.

The rearrangement uses TRBV5-1 and TRBJ1-2; 10 positions agree with TRBD1. The CDR3 runs 15 residues. Germline lookup yields CDR1 SGHRS and CDR2 YFSETQ. V dropped 3 bases and J dropped 6; count of bases not matched to a gene: 8. CDR3 nucleotides: TGCGCCAGCAGCTCGGGGGACAGGGGACGGAATGGCTACACCTTC. Translating it yields CASSSGDRGRNGYTF.

The V gene is TRBV28, the J gene TRBJ2-3; 9 bases line up with TRBD2. Per the germline V gene, CDR1 is MDHEN and CDR2 is SYDVKM. With V trimmed by 2 bases and J by 7 bases, 7 bases remained unmatched. This CDR3 has 15 amino acids. CDR3 region: CASSLIAGEGNTQYF. The CDR3 DNA reads TGTGCCAGCAGTTTAATAGCGGGAGAAGGAAATACGCAGTATTTT.

This rearrangement joins TRBV6-1 to TRBJ1-5; a possible D gene is TRBD1 (5 bases). The CDR3 runs to 15 residues. Germline-derived CDR1 and CDR2 are MNHNS and SASEGT. Trimming removed 0 bases from V and 4 bases from J, with 10 bases in between. CDR3 sequence reads: CASSEAGVANQPQHF. Here the CDR3 DNA reads TGTGCCAGCAGTGAAGCAGGGGTTGCAAATCAGCCCCAGCATTTT.

V gene TRBV5-5 combines with J gene TRBJ1-6, with D possibly being TRBD1 (5 bases). The CDR3 loop spans 16 amino acids. Germline V gives CDR1 SGHKS, CDR2 YYEKEE (reference sequence). Trimming left V 0 bases short and J 0 bases short, with 7 bases between. This CDR3 is CASSLGDSSYNSPLHF. Written as DNA, the CDR3 is TGTGCCAGCAGCTTGGGTGACAGCTCCTATAATTCACCCCTCCACTTT.

The V call is TRBV5-4, the J call TRBJ2-1, with D uncertain. Deletions cut 1 base from V and 7 bases from J, with 15 bases between. The CDR3 totals 15 residues. The germline CDR1 and CDR2 sequences are SGHNT and YYREEE (reference sequence). The CDR3 sequence: CASSLRKEATNEQFF. CDR3 DNA: TGTGCCAGCAGCTTGAGAAAAGAAGCGACTAATGAGCAGTTCTTC. The full variable domain, in which reference TRBV5-4 and TRBJ2-1 provide the parts outside the CDR3, is ETGVTQSPTHLIKTRGQQVTLRCSSQSGHNTVSWYQQALGQGPQFIFQYYREEENGRGNFPPRFSGLQFPNYSSELNVNALELDDSALYLCASSLRKEATNEQFFGPGTRLTVL.

The chain is built from TRBV19 and TRBJ2-1; TRBD2 might be the D (6 bases). The V end lost 2 bases, the J end lost 0 bases, and 14 bases lay between the germline ends. There are 17 residues in the CDR3. Germline V CDR1 and CDR2: LNHDA, SQIVND (reference sequence). The CDR3 DNA reads TGTGCCAGTAGTATAAAGGGTTCGGGGGTCTCCTACAATGAGCAGTTCTTC. Amino acid sequence: CASSIKGSGVSYNEQFF. The whole variable domain, filled in from reference TRBV19 and TRBJ2-1, reads DGGITQSPKYLFRKEGQNVTLSCEQNLNHDAMYWYRQDPGQGLRLIYYSQIVNDFQKGDIAEGYSVSREKKESFPLTVTSAQKNPTAFYLCASSIKGSGVSYNEQFFGPGTRLTVL.

V and J are TRBV19 and TRBJ1-5, with 7 bases lining up with TRBD1. V was clipped by 5 bases and J by 1 base; unmatched bases: 11. Per the germline V gene, CDR1 is LNHDA and CDR2 is SQIVND (reference sequence). The CDR3 loop spans 17 amino acids. For the CDR3, the DNA is TGTGCCAGTAGTTCTGACCTTCGGACAGGCAGCAATCAGCCCCAGCATTTT. Protein: CASSSDLRTGSNQPQHF.

CDR3 amino acids: CASSQAGDHSGQYF. The CDR3, as DNA: TGTGCCAGCAGCCAAGCGGGGGACCACTCTGGGCAGTATTTT. The gene calls are TRBV4-2 and TRBJ2-3, with D possibly being TRBD2 (6 bases). The CDR3 spans 14 residues. Germline V gene lookup returns CDR1 LGHNA and CDR2 YNFKEQ. With 1 base removed from V and 11 bases from J, the gap between germline ends came to 16 bases.

This clone was seen only once. This chain joins TRBV5-6 and TRBJ1-3; 7 nucleotides agree with TRBD1. The length of the CDR3 is 13 residues. Looked up from germline, CDR1 is SGHDT and CDR2 is YYEEEE. V dropped 4 bases and J dropped 4; count of bases not matched to a gene: 2. CDR3 amino acids: CASSPGGGNTIYF. The CDR3, as DNA: TGTGCCAGCAGCCCAGGGGGGGGAAACACCATATATTTT.

The J gene is TRBJ1-4, the V gene TRBV5-1, with 8 bases aligning to TRBD1. CDR3 length: 14 residues. Germline CDR1 is SGHRS and CDR2 is YFSETQ. The V gene end was trimmed by 0 bases and the J gene end by 10 bases; junction bases not matched to a gene: 5. The CDR3 spells CASSLDRGTGKLFF. DNA of the CDR3: TGCGCCAGCAGCTTGGACAGGGGGACGGGAAAACTGTTTTTT.

The rearrangement links TRBV2 to TRBJ1-6, with 8 bases lining up with TRBD1. J gave up 7 bases and V 4 bases, and 3 bases lay outside the gene matches. Per germline, CDR1 SNHLY and CDR2 FYNNEI. The CDR3 is 14 residues long. The CDR3 nucleotides read TGTGCCAGCAGTGGGGGACAGGACAATTCACCCCTCCACTTT. Its translation: CASSGGQDNSPLHF.

The rearrangement links TRBV5-1 to TRBJ2-2, with a possible D match to TRBD1 (6 bases). Germline CDR1 SGHRS, CDR2 YFSETQ. CDR3 length: 16 amino acids. Trimming removed 4 bases from V and 4 bases from J, with 17 bases in between. Here the CDR3 DNA reads TGCGCCAGCAGCAAGCAGGGGTCCCGGCCCACCGGGGAGCTGTTTTTT. Translated: CASSKQGSRPTGELFF.

The chain uses TRBV5-1 and TRBJ2-5; D is possibly TRBD1 (6 bases). The CDR3 sequence is 15 residues long. Germline-derived CDR1 and CDR2 are SGHRS and YFSETQ. The V end was cut by 3 bases, the J end by 1 base, with 13 bases between. The CDR3 DNA sequence: TGCGCCAGCAGCTGGGCCTTGACAGGCCAAGAGACCCAGTACTTC. As protein: CASSWALTGQETQYF. Drawing the rest from reference TRBV5-1 and TRBJ2-5, the complete variable domain is KAGVTQTPRYLIKTRGQQVTLSCSPISGHRSVSWYQQTPGQGLQFLFEYFSETQRNKGNFPGRFSGRQFSNSRSEMNVSTLELGDSALYLCASSWALTGQETQYFGPGTRLLVL.

The gene calls are TRBV11-1 and TRBJ2-7; 7 nucleotides match TRBD1. Trimming removed 3 bases from V and 7 bases from J; junction bases left unmatched: 3. Per germline, CDR1 SGHAT and CDR2 FQDESV (reference sequence). This CDR3 region has 12 residues. The DNA for the CDR3 is TGTGCCAGCAGCTTGGCAGGGGGAGAGCAGTACTTC. It encodes CASSLAGGEQYF.

This chain links TRBV2 with TRBJ2-7, with unresolved D. Germline V gives CDR1 SNHLY, CDR2 FYNNEI. Deletions cut 4 bases from V and 0 bases from J, with 10 bases between. The CDR3 runs to 14 residues. The CDR3 spells CASSVRRSSYEQYF. The CDR3, as DNA: TGTGCCAGCAGTGTACGACGGAGCTCCTACGAGCAGTACTTC.

The chain employs TRBV5-1 and TRBJ2-2; 7 bases align to TRBD1. Germline lookup yields CDR1 SGHRS and CDR2 YFSETQ. With V trimmed by 7 bases and J by 5 bases, 8 bases remained unmatched. This CDR3 contains 14 residues. In DNA form, the CDR3 reads TGCGCCAGCGGATTCACAGGGGATACCGGGGAGCTGTTTTTT. Amino acids: CASGFTGDTGELFF.